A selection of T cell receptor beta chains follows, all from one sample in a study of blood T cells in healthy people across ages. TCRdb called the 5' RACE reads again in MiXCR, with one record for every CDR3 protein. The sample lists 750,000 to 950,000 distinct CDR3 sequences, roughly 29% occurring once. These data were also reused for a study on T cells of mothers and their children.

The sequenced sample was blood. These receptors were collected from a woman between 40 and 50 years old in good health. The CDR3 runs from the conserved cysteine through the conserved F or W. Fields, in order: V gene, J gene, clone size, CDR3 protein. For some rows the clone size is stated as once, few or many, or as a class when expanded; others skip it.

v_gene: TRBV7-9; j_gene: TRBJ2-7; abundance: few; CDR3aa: CASSAGQGPVSREQYF
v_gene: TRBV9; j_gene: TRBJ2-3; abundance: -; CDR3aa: CASSAPGDRWTDTQYF
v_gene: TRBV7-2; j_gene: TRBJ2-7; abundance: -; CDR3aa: CASSHDRFGHLGTYEQYF
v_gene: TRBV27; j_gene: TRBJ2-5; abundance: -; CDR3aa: CASRLYTNQETQYF
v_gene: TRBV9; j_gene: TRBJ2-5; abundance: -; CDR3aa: CASSPTTSGGYNEQYF
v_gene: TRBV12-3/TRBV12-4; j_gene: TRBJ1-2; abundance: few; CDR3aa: CASIEGQGRSRIAGYTF
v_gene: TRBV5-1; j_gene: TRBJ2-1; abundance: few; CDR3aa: CASSISTSDTYNEQFF
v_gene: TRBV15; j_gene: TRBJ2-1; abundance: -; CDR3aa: CATSRVSGGYNEQFF
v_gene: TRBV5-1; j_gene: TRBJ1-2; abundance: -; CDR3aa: CASSFWGDGYTF
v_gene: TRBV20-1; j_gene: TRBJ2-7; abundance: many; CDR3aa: CSARESFYEQYF
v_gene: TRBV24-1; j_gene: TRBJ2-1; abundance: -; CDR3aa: CATSDQSTGISYNEQFF
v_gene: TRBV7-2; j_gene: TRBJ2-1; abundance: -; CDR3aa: CASSLVKGEGQFF